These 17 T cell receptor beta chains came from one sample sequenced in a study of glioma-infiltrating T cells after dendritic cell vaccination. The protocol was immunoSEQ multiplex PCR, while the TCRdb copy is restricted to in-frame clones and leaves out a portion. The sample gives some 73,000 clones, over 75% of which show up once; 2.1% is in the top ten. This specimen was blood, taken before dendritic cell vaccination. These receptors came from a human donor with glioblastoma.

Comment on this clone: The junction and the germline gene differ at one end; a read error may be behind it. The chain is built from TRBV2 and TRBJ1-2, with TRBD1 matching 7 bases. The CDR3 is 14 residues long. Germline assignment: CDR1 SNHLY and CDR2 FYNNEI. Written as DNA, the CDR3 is TGTGCCAGCAGTGAAGCACGACAGGGAAAGGTTTTGGGCTTC. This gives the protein CASSEARQGKVLGF. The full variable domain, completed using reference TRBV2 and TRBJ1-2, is EPEVTQTPSHQVTQMGQEVILRCVPISNHLYFYWYRQILGQKVEFLVSFYNNEISEKSEIFDDQFSVERPDGSNFTLKIRSTKLEDSAMYFCASSEARQGKVLGFGSGTRLTVV.

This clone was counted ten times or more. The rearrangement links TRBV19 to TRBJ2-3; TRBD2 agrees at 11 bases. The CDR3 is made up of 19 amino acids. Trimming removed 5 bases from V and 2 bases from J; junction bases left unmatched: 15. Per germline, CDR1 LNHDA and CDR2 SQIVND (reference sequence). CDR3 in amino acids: CASSVPVSGRGWITDTQYF. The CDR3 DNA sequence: TGTGCCAGTAGTGTTCCCGTTAGCGGGAGGGGGTGGATCACAGATACGCAGTATTTT. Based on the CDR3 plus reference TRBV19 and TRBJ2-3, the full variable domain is DGGITQSPKYLFRKEGQNVTLSCEQNLNHDAMYWYRQDPGQGLRLIYYSQIVNDFQKGDIAEGYSVSREKKESFPLTVTSAQKNPTAFYLCASSVPVSGRGWITDTQYFGPGTRLTVL.

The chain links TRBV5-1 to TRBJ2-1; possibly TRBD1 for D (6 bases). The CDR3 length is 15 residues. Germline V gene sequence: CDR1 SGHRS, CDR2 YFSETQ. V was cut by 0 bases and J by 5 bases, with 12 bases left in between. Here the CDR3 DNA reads TGCGCCAGCAGCTTGGAAGGGGGTGGGCACAATGAGCAGTTCTTC. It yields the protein CASSLEGGGHNEQFF.

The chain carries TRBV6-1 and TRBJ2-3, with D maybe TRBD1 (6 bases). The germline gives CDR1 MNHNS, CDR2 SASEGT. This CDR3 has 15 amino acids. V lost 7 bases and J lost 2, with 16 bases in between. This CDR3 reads CASIQRDTTTDTQYF. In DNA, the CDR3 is TGTGCCAGCATCCAGAGGGACACGACCACAGATACGCAGTATTTT.

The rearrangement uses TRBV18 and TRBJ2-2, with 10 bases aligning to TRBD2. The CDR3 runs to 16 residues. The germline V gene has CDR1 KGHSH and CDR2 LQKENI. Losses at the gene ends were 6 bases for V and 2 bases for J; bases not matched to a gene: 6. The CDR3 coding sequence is TGTGCCAGCTCCCCCAGCGGGAGGGCCAACACCGGGGAGCTGTTTTTT. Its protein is CASSPSGRANTGELFF.

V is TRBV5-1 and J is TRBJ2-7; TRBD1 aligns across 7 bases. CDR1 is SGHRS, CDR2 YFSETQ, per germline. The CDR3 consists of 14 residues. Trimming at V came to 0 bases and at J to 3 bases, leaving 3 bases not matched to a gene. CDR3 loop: CASSLGTGIYEQYF. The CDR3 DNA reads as TGCGCCAGCAGCTTGGGGACAGGTATCTACGAGCAGTACTTC.

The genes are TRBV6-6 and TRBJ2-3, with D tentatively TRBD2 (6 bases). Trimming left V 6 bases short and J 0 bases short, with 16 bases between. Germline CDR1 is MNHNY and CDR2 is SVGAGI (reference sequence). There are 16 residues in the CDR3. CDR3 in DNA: TGTGCCAGCAGAGACCTTACGGGGGAAAGCACAGATACGCAGTATTTT. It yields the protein CASRDLTGESTDTQYF.

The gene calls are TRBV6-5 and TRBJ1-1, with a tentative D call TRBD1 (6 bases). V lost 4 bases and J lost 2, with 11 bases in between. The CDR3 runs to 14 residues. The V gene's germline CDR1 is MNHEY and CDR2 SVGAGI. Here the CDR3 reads CASSWTARNTEAFF. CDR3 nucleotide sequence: TGTGCCAGCAGTTGGACAGCGAGAAACACTGAAGCTTTCTTT.

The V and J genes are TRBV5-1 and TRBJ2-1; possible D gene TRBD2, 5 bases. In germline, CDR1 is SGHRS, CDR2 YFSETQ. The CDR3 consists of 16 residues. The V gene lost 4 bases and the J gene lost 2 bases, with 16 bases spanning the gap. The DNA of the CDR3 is TGCGCCAGCAGCCCCCTAGGGCGGGCGACCTACAATGAGCAGTTCTTC. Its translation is CASSPLGRATYNEQFF.

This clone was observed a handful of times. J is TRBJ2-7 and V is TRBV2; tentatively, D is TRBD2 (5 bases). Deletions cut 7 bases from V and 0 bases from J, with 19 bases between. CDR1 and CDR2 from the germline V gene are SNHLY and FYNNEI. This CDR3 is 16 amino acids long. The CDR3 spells CASKWTYSLISYEQYF. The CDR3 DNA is TGTGCCAGCAAATGGACTTACAGCCTTATCTCCTACGAGCAGTACTTC. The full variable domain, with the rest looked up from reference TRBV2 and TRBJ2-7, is EPEVTQTPSHQVTQMGQEVILRCVPISNHLYFYWYRQILGQKVEFLVSFYNNEISEKSEIFDDQFSVERPDGSNFTLKIRSTKLEDSAMYFCASKWTYSLISYEQYFGPGTRLTVT.

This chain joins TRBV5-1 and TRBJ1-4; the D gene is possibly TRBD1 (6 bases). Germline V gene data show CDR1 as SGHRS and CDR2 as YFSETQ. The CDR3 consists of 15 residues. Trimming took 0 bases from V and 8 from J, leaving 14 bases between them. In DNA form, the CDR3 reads TGCGCCAGCAGCTTGGGGTCAGGGGAAAGCGAAAAACTGTTTTTT. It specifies CASSLGSGESEKLFF.

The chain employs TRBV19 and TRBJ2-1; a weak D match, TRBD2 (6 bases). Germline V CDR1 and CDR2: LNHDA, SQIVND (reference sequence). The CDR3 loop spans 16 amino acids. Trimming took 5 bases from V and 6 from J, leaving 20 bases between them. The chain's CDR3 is CASSDPGRRVGNEQFF. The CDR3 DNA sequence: TGTGCCAGTAGTGACCCAGGGAGGCGGGTTGGCAATGAGCAGTTCTTC.

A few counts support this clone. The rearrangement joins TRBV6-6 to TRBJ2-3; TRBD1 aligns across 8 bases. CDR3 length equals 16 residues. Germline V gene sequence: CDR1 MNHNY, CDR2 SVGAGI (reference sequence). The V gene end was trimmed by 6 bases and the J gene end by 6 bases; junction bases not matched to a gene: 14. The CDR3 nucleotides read TGTGCCAGCAGCCTCGGACAGGGTGGAGGGACGGATACGCAGTATTTT. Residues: CASSLGQGGGTDTQYF.

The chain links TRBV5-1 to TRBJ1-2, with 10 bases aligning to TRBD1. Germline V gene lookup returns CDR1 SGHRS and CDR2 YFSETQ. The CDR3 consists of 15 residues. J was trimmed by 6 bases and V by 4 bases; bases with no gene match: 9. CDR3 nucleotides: TGCGCCAGCAGCCCTGGACAGGGGGGATCGCATGGCTACACCTTC. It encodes CASSPGQGGSHGYTF.

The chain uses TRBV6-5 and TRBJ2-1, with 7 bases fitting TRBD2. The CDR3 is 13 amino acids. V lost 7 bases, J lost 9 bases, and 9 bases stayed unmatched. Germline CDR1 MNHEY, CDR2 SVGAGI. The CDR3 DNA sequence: TGTGCCAGCACAACGGGGGGAAGGGGTGAGCAGTTCTTC. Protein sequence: CASTTGGRGEQFF.

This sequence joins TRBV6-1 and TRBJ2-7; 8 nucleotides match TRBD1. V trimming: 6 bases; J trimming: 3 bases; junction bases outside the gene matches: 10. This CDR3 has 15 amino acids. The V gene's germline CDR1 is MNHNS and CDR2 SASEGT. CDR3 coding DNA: TGTGCCAGCAGAAACGACAGGGGTAACCACTACGAGCAGTACGTC. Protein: CASRNDRGNHYEQYV.

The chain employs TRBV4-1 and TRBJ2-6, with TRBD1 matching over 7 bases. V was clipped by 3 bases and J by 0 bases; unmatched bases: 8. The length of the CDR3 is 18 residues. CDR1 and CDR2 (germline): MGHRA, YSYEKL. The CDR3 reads CASSHPRQGSSGANVLTF. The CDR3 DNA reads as TGCGCCAGCAGCCATCCCAGACAGGGTAGCTCTGGGGCCAACGTCCTGACTTTC.